The subject of this entry is one T cell receptor (beta chain). Its antigen is unidentified. Produced via immunoSEQ multiplex PCR; TCRdb's table is partial and in-frame only. The sample yields around 94,000 clones, approximately 86% seen once. This specimen comes from a study of T cell responses to AZD1222 COVID-19 vaccine. Study information: Second-dose intervals near 4 or 12 weeks were combined. Notes on the study in general: Baseline testing showed seropositivity in only a handful of AZD1222 recipients. Donors in the cohort were predominantly white British and more often female, and clonal diversity was possibly underestimated.

Germline lookup yields CDR1 MDHEN and CDR2 SYDVKM. CDR3 length equals 14 residues. V gave up 7 bases and J gave up 3 bases, with 16 bases separating them. This clonotype originated in an adult in good health. This sequence joins TRBV28 and TRBJ2-7; D may be TRBD1 or TRBD2 (5 bases each). Sequenced material: peripheral blood, taken on day 0 of AZD1222 vaccination. The CDR3 sequence: CASKSPGTVYEQYF. CDR3 nucleotides: TGTGCCAGCAAGTCCCCCGGGACGGTCTACGAGCAGTACTTC. Looking up the rest from reference TRBV28 and TRBJ2-7 gives the full variable domain: DVKVTQSSRYLVKRTGEKVFLECVQDMDHENMFWYRQDPGLGLRLIYFSYDVKMKEKGDIPEGYSVSREKKERFSLILESASTNQTSMYLCASKSPGTVYEQYFGPGTRLTVT.